The present TCR beta chain was sequenced within a study of CD8 T cell repertoires and HIV-1 epitope variants. Study-wide results and caveats: Eight to ten TCR beta clonotypes were antigen-specific, roughly six apparently recognizing autologous or escape variants.

This CDR3 contains 15 residues. Germline assignment: CDR1 ENHRY and CDR2 SYGVKD. V lost 8 bases and J lost 4; bases outside the gene matches: 13. Turning to this clone: Its specificity is unknown.

Data came from immunoSEQ multiplex PCR; TCRdb stores just in-frame clones and leaves some out. Of about 6,300 clones in the sample, 60% to 75% were seen once. The sample comprised cultured CD8+ T cells derived from PBMCs. The receptor's source is a male donor with HIV. V gene TRBV10-3 combines with J gene TRBJ2-7, with 8 bases fitting TRBD1. The CDR3, as DNA: TGTGCCATCGCTAGGTCAGGGACAGGAGAATACGAGCAGTACTTC. Its protein product is CAIARSGTGEYEQYF.